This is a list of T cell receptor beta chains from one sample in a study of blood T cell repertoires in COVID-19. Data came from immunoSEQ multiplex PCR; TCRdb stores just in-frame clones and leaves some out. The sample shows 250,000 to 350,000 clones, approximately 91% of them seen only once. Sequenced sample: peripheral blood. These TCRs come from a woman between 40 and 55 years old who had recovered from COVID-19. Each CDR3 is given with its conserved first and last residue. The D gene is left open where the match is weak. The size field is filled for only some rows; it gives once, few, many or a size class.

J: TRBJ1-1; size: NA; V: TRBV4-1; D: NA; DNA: TGCGCCAGCAGCCCTGGTCAGGGGAGCACTGAAGCTTTCTTT; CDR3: CASSPGQGSTEAFF
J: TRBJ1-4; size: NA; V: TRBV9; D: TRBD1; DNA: TGTGCCAGCAGCGTAGAGGGACAGCCCAATGAAAAACTGTTTTTT; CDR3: CASSVEGQPNEKLFF
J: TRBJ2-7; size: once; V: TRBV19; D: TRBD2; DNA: TGTGCCAGTAGCCCCGGGGGGGTGACAGGCATCTACGAGCAGTACTTC; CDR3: CASSPGGVTGIYEQYF
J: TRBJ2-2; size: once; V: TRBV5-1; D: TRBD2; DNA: TGCGCCAGCAGCTTGGAGTGGACTAGCGGGAGCACCGGGGAGCTGTTTTTT; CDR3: CASSLEWTSGSTGELFF
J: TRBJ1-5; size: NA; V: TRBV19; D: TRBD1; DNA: TGTGCCAGTAGTATGCCCCCGCGGACAGGGGGCGGGAATCAGCCCCAGCATTTT; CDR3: CASSMPPRTGGGNQPQHF
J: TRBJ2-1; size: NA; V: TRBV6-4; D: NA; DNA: TGTGCCAGCAGCTCGGCGGAGCACTTTTCTGGGAATGAGCAGTTCTTC; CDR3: CASSSAEHFSGNEQFF
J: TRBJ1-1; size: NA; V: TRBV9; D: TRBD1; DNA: TGTGCCAGCAGCGTAGGGACAGGCTTTATGTACACTGAAGCTTTCTTT; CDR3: CASSVGTGFMYTEAFF
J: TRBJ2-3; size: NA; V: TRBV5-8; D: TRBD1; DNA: TGTGCCAGCACAGACAGGGCGTTGGAAGGAAGAGATACGCAGTATTTT; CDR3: CASTDRALEGRDTQYF
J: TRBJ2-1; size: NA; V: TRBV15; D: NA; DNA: TGTGCCACCAGCAGAGTCGATCCTTATAACAGCCAGCAGTTCTTC; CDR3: CATSRVDPYNSQQFF
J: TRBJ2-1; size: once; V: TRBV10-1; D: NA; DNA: TGCGCCAGCAGTGGAGGAGAATGGGCCTACAATGAGCAGTTCTTC; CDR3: CASSGGEWAYNEQFF
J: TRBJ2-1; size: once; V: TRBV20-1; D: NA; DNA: TGCAGTGCCAGTGGGGTAGATTCGGCGGCGTTCTTC; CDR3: CSASGVDSAAFF
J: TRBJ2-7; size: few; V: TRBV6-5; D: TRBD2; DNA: TGTGCCAGCAGTTACTCGACCGGACTAGCCGGGGAGCAGTACTTC; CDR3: CASSYSTGLAGEQYF
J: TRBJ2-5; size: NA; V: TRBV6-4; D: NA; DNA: TGTGCCAGCAGCCCGAGACTCGTGAAGACCCAGTACTTC; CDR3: CASSPRLVKTQYF
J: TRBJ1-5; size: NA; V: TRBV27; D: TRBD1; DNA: TGTGCCAGCAACCCACAGGGGGCTGGCCAGCCCCAGCATTTT; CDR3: CASNPQGAGQPQHF
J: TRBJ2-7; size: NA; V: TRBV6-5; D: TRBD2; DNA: TGTGCCAGCAGTTACGCGGGAGGAAGCTCCTACGAGCAGTACTTC; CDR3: CASSYAGGSSYEQYF
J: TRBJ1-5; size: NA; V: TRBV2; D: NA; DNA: TGTGCCAGCAGTAAAAGCGCGGGGAGCCAGCCCCAGCATTTT; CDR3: CASSKSAGSQPQHF
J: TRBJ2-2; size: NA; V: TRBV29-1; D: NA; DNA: TGCAGCGGCGGACTGACGGGGAACACCGGGGAGCTGTTTTTT; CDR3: CSGGLTGNTGELFF
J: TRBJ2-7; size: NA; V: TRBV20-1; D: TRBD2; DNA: TGCAGTGCTAGTACGACTAGCGGCTTCACCTACGAGCAGTACTTC; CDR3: CSASTTSGFTYEQYF
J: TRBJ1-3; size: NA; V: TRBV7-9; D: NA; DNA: TGTGCCAGCAGCTGGGGGCCCTCGAGAACTGGAAACACCATATATTTT; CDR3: CASSWGPSRTGNTIYF
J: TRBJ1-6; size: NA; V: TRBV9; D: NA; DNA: TGTGCCAGCAGCCGTCAAACTAGGAGCGGGTTTTCACCCCTCCACTTT; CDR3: CASSRQTRSGFSPLHF
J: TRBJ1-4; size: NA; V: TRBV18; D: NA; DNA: TGTGCCAGCTCACCGGAGGTTTTCAATGAAAAACTGTTTTTT; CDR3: CASSPEVFNEKLFF
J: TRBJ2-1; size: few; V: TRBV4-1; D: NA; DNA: TGCGCCAGCAGCTCGACTGTGAGCTCCTACAATGAGCAGTTCTTC; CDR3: CASSSTVSSYNEQFF
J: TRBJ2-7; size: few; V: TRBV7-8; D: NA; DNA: TGTGCCAGCAGAAGGGGGGGGAGGGCCCTCGAGCAGTACTTC; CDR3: CASRRGGRALEQYF
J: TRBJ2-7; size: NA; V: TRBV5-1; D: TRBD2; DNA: TGCGCCAGCAGTTTGGGCGTGGCGGGAGGGCAATTAATCTACGAGCAGTACTTC; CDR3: CASSLGVAGGQLIYEQYF
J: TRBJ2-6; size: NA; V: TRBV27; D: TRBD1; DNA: TGTGCCAGCAGTTTAACTTCTTACAGGCAGGGGGCAGGGTCTGGGGCCAACGTCCTGACTTTC; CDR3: CASSLTSYRQGAGSGANVLTF
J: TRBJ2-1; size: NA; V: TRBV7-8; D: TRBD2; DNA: TGTGCCAGCAGCTTAGTACTAGCGGGAGCACTAGGTGAGCAGTTCTTC; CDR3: CASSLVLAGALGEQFF
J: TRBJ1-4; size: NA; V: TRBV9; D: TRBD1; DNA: TGTGCCAGCAGCCCACAGACAGGGGGTCAGGAAAAACTGTTTTTT; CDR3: CASSPQTGGQEKLFF
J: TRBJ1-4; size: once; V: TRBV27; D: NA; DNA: TGTGCCAGCAGTTTATCGAGCCAGGCAGGGGTTGAAAAACTGTTTTTT; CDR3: CASSLSSQAGVEKLFF
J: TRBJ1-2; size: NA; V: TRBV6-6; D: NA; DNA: TGTGCCAGCAGTTACTCTGTGCTCGACAGCAACTATGGCTACACCTTC; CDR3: CASSYSVLDSNYGYTF
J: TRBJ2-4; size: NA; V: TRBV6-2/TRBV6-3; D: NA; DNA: TGTGCCAGCAGTTGGGACACCGAGATCATTCAGTACTTC; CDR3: CASSWDTEIIQYF
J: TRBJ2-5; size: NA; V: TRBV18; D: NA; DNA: TGTGCCAGCTCACCACGGCGTGACGGGGGGACCCAGTACTTC; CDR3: CASSPRRDGGTQYF
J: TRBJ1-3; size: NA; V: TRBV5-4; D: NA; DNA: TGTGCCAGCAGCTTGGGGGTACAGGGCTCTGGAAACACCATATATTTT; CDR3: CASSLGVQGSGNTIYF
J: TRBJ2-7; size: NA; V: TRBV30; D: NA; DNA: TGTGCCTGGATGGAGGGAAGCTCCTACGAGCAGTACTTC; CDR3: CAWMEGSSYEQYF
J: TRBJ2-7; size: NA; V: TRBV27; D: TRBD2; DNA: TGTGCCAGCAGTTTACTCTCAGGACTAGCGGGAGTAGGAAGGTACGAGCAGTACTTC; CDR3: CASSLLSGLAGVGRYEQYF
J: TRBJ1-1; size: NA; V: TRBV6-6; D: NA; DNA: TGTGCCAGCAGACCGACGGGGAACACTGAAGCTTTCTTT; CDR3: CASRPTGNTEAFF
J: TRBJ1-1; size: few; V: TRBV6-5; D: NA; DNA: TGTGCCAGCGTGGATAGGGGCGACACTGAAGCTTTCTTT; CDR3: CASVDRGDTEAFF
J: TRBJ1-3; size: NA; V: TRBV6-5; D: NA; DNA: TGTGCCAGCGGACAGTCCTCTGGAAACACCATATATTTT; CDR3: CASGQSSGNTIYF
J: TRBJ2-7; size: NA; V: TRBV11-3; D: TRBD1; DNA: TGTGCCAGCAGCCCGACAGGGGGCCCCTACGAGCAGTACTTC; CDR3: CASSPTGGPYEQYF
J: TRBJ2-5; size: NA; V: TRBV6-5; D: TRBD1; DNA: TGTGCCAGCAGTTACACCACAGGGGAAGAGACCCAGTACTTC; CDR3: CASSYTTGEETQYF
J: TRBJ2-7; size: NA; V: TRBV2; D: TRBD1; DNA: TGTGCCAGCAGTTTAACGACAGGGGGAGGAGGCGAGCAGTACTTC; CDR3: CASSLTTGGGGEQYF
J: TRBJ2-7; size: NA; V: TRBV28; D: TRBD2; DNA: TGTGCCAGCAGCCCAAGCCCGGGAGGGCTGTACGAGCAGTACTTC; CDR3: CASSPSPGGLYEQYF
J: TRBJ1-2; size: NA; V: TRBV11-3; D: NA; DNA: TGTGCCAGCAGCTTAGTGGGCAGCTATGGCTACACCTTC; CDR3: CASSLVGSYGYTF
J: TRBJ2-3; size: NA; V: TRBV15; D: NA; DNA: TGTGCCACCAGCAGAGAGTTACAGGGTTATACGCAGTATTTT; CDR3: CATSRELQGYTQYF
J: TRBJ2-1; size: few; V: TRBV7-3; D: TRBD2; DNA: TGTGCCAGCAGCCCCATAGCGGGAGGCTCCTACAATGAGCAGTTCTTC; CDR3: CASSPIAGGSYNEQFF
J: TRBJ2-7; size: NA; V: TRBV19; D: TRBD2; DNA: TGTGCCAGTAGTATTCAGCGGGAGGGCCATTACGCCTACGAGCAGTACTTC; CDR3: CASSIQREGHYAYEQYF
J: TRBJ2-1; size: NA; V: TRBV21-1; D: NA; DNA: TGTGCCAGCAGCATGCGAGCGGGAGGGCCGAGCAATGAGCAGTTCTTC; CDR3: CASSMRAGGPSNEQFF
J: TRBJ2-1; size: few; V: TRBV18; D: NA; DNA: TGTGCCAGCTCACCAGCGGCCGGCTCCTACAATGAGCAGTTCTTC; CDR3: CASSPAAGSYNEQFF
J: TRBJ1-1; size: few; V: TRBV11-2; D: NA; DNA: TGTGCCAGCAGCTATACAGGGAGCACTGAAGCTTTCTTT; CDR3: CASSYTGSTEAFF
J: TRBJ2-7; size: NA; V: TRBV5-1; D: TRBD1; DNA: TGCGCCAGCAGCTTCGGACAGGGTCCCTACGAGCAGTACTTC; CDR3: CASSFGQGPYEQYF
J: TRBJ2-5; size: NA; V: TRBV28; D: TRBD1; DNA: TGTGCCAGCAGTCCTGTTTGGGGACAGGGGAGAGAGACCCAGTACTTC; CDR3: CASSPVWGQGRETQYF
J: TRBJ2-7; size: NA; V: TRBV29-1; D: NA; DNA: TGCAGCGTTGAAGTGGCGGGTGCCTACGAGCAGTACTTC; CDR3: CSVEVAGAYEQYF
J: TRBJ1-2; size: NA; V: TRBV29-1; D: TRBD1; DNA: TGCAGCGTTGAAGGGTCGGGACAGAAGAACTATGGCTACACCTTC; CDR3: CSVEGSGQKNYGYTF
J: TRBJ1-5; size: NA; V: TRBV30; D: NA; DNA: TGTGCCTGGAGTGCGGGAGGGGGCAATCAGCCCCAGCATTTT; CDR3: CAWSAGGGNQPQHF
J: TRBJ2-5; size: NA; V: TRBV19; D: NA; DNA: TGTGCCAGTAGTATTGGAGGGGGCGAGCAAGAGACCCAGTACTTC; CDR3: CASSIGGGEQETQYF
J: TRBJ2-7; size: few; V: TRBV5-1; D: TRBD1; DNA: TGCGCCAGCAGCCTCCGACAGGGGGCGGGAGAGCAGTACTTC; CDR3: CASSLRQGAGEQYF
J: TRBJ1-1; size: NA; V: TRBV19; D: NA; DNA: TGTGCCAGTAGCATCGGTGGCACCGGGTGGACTGAAGCTTTCTTT; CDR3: CASSIGGTGWTEAFF
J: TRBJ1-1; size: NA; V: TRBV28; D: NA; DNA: TGTGCCAGCAGTCGAAGATCCACAGGGAACACTGAAGCTTTCTTT; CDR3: CASSRRSTGNTEAFF
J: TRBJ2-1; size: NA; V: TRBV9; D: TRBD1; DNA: TGTGCCAGCAGCGACAGGGGGCTTACCAACAATGAGCAGTTCTTC; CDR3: CASSDRGLTNNEQFF
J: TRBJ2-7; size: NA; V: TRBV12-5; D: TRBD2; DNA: TGTGCTAGTGGCTCTAGCGGGGCATCCTACTACGAGCAGTACTTC; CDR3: CASGSSGASYYEQYF